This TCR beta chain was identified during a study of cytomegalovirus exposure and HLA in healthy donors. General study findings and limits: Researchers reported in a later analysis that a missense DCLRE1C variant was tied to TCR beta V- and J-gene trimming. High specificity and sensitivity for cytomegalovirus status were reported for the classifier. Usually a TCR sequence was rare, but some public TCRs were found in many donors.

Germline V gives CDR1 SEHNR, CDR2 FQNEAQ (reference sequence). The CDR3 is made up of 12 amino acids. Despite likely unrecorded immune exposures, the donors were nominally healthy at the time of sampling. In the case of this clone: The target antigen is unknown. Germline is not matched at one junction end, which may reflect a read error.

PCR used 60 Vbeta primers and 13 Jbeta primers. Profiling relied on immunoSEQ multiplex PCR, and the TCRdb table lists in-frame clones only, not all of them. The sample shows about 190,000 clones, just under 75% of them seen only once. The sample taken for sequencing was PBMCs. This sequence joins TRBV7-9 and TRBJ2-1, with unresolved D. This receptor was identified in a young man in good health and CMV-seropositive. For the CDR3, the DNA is TGTTCCAGCAGCCCGCAGGTAAATGAGCAGTTCTTC. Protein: CSSSPQVNEQFF.